This T cell receptor (beta chain) comes out of a study of CD8 T cells in ankylosing spondylitis (TCRdb year 2017). Regarding the complete study: T cell receptor beta repertoires were profiled in healthy donors and ankylosing spondylitis patients so that disease-linked TCR variants could be found. Samples of peripheral blood were taken, and for ankylosing spondylitis patients, synovial fluid was collected as well. In total, the full study cohort was made up of some 110 healthy donors and 25 to 30 ankylosing spondylitis patients.

The sample was run on an Illumina HiSeq 2500. TCR beta libraries were prepared by quantitative 5'-RACE with molecular barcodes. For the original study's pipeline: To identify disease-linked TCR variants, a new computational method was used, one built on a probabilistic model of VDJ rearrangement. TCRdb reworked the public reads: Q25 trimming with fastp, MiXCR clone assembly, productive beta chains retained. Every entry covers one CDR3 protein and lists the most common genes and DNA from its rows. What appears here as the V and J calls and clone size reflects TCRdb's work, not the paper's. The sample data list around 130,000 distinct CDR3 sequences, and over 6% of these were observed just once. The ten largest clones capture 12% of the sample. The paper's findings and limits, for the study overall: Blood from ankylosing spondylitis patients appeared to be characterized by a TCR beta motif composed of several highly homologous amino acid variants. Some motif variants were previously reported in synovial fluid and blood of reactive arthritis patients, suggesting common disease-initiation mechanisms. Significant enrichment of the disease-linked clones was reported in matched synovial fluid samples from ankylosing spondylitis patients. In peripheral blood, the disease-linked clones were found at relatively low frequencies and had a CD8+ phenotype.

This clonotype appeared many times. Its antigen is still unknown. No base-level quality is on record; no much larger clone is a single base apart. The CDR3 goes from the cysteine to the phenylalanine over 18 residues. Of all the DNA, just the CDR3 is kept, 54 bases in frame from base 1. Clipping removes 1 base from V and 2 bases from J, with 8 as the unmatched junction base count. Sequences SGHVT (CDR1) and SQSDAQ (CDR2) are obtained from the germline V gene. The chain is assembled from TRBV7-4 and TRBJ2-4, with TRBD2 matching 10 junction bases. The sequencing input was blood, either unsorted or a sorted T cell fraction (not recorded which). This TCR was recovered from a male donor with ankylosing spondylitis or in good health (not recorded which). The nucleotides read TGTGCCAGCAGCTTAGGCCCCCCTAGCGGGGGAACCAAAAACATTCAGTACTTC. Its protein reads: CASSLGPPSGGTKNIQYF. With all but the CDR3 taken from the reference TRBV7-4 and TRBJ2-4 genes, the full variable domain is: GAGVSQSPRYKVAKRGRDVALRCDSISGHVTLYWYRQTLGQGSEVLTYSQSDAQRDKSGRPSGRFSAERPERSVSTLKIQRTEQGDSAVYLCASSLGPPSGGTKNIQYFGAGTRLSVL.